The subject of this entry is one TCR beta chain. What antigen it recognizes has not been identified. Base qualities were left out, and no much larger clone turns up one base away. Systemically healthy Caucasian individuals from Russia, roughly 40 in total and aged about 6 to 90 years, were included as donors. Each donor gave ten milliliters of peripheral blood, drawn into EDTA-treated Vacutainer tubes. Ficoll-Paque density-gradient centrifugation was used to isolate PBMCs, with at least 7 million per sample. Total RNA, at least 5.5 micrograms per sample, was extracted from PBMCs with Trizol reagent. For every donor, flow cytometry on a PBMC aliquot measured the percentage of naive CD45RAhigh/CD27high T cells. Including cysteine and phenylalanine, the CDR3 has 13 amino acids. The kept DNA is CDR3 alone, 39 bases in frame from the first base. CDR1 DFQATT and CDR2 SNEGSKA were looked up in the germline V gene (reference sequence).

The sample belongs to a study of blood T cells in healthy people across ages (dated by TCRdb to 2015 to 2017). Regarding the complete study: In model experiments, template switching captured about one uniquely barcoded TCR beta cDNA molecule for every two T cells. Age-related changes in TCR beta repertoire diversity were measured in the study by deep sequencing normalized with unique cDNA molecular identifiers. Donors were grouped into four age groups: young (average approximately 16 years), middle-aged (39), aged (around 62) and long-lived (around 82). Donors of different ages were randomly distributed across sequencing lanes to avoid experimental bias. For two donors (one aged 18 to 30 and one aged 80 or older), the study analyzed two additional independent replicas of 1 million unique cDNA reads from the same blood draw.

The research as a whole found: Compared with the aged group, the long-lived group had more naive CD4+ T cells, fewer expanded clones and increased TCR diversity, suggesting age selection. Bulk unsorted PBMC profiling prevented conclusive comparison of naive and antigen-experienced compartments. The percentage of naive T cells measured by flow cytometry correlated strongly with observed TCR beta diversity. Estimates of total diversity based on one million sequenced T cells were considered lower bounds and underestimates. Observed TCR beta diversity per million T cells fell roughly linearly with age, and a significant reduction was already apparent by age around 40. The CMV infection status of donors was not known, potentially confounding age-related changes in expanded clonotypes.

The library was prepared using 5' RACE. Sequencer: Illumina HiSeq 2500. A second PCR of 7 to 11 cycles was performed with a sample-barcoded 5' primer and a J-beta primer mix. A unique molecular identifier was introduced onto each TCR beta cDNA molecule by a template-switch 5' adaptor carrying 12 random nucleotides. At least 2.5 million CDR3-containing paired-end reads were obtained from each sample. First-strand cDNA was synthesized from all RNA with the Mint cDNA synthesis kit, primed by a TRBC-specific oligonucleotide. Following uracil-DNA glycosylase treatment, all cDNA underwent a first 18-cycle PCR with the universal primers M1SS and BC2_uni_R. In the original analysis: For normalization, 1 million high-quality reads, each with a distinct molecular identifier, were randomly selected from each sample. Instead of being binned into consensus sequences, reads that shared molecular identifiers were thrown out. MiTCR, set to a Q25 quality threshold and the strictest error-elimination algorithm, was used for CDR3 identification, clonotype clustering and error correction. A nonparametric unseen species model using Euler transformation provided a lower-bound estimate of total TCR beta diversity. The raw public reads went through TCRdb reprocessing: fastp at Q25, MiXCR clone calling, in-frame beta chains kept. Merged by CDR3 protein, the rows form single entries marked with the most common genes and DNA. TCRdb's processing, not the authors' own work, is the source of the V and J calls. The sample table contains approximately 600,000 distinct CDR3 sequences; only one count was recorded for under 65% of them. About two fifths of the sample lies in the top ten.

In this chain, TRBV20-1 is recombined with TRBJ2-5; the D gene is unclear. The last part of the DNA fits TRBJ2-7 better; the J call may be wrong. This receptor was obtained from a man aged 55 to 70 in good health. Material for sequencing was blood. The DNA sequence is TGCAGTGCTAGAGTACCTAGTGGTGGCGAGCAGTACTTC. The resulting protein is CSARVPSGGEQYF.